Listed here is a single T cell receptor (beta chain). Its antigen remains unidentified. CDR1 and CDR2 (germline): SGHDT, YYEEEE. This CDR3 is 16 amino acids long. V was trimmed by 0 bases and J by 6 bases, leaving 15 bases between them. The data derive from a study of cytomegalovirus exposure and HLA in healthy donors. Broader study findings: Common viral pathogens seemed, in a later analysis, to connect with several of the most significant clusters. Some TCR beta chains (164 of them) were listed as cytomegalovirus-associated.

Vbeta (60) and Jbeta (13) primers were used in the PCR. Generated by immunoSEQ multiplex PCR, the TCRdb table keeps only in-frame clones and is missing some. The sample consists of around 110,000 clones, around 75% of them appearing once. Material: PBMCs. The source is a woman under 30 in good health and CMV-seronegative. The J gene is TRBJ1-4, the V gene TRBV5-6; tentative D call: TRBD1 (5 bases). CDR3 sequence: CASSLARIEGDEKLFF. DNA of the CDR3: TGTGCCAGCAGCTTGGCCCGTATTGAAGGGGATGAAAAACTGTTTTTT.